The T cell receptor (beta chain) described here comes from a study of blood T cell repertoires in COVID-19. Study overall: COVID-19 samples from acute and convalescent phases originated in the United States, Italy and Spain.

Using immunoSEQ multiplex PCR, the repertoire was profiled, and TCRdb retains in-frame clones only, with some absent. This sample has 490,000 or so clones; approximately 88% occur once, and the top ten carry approximately 1.8%. Trimming shortened V by 4 bases and J by 8 bases, and 20 bases separated the two germline ends. The CDR3 consists of 15 residues. CDR1 is SGHNT and CDR2 is YENEEA in the germline V gene. The study drew participants aged about 18 to 95 years from roughly 25 US areas. This chain links TRBV11-3 with TRBJ1-2, with D unresolved. The sample taken for sequencing was PBMCs or T cells enriched from blood (not recorded which). The clonotype originates from a woman between 35 and 50 years old who had recovered from COVID-19. The CDR3 protein is CASSSRPLRGEGYTF. The CDR3 DNA reads as TGTGCCAGCAGCTCTAGGCCCCTCAGAGGAGAGGGCTACACCTTC.